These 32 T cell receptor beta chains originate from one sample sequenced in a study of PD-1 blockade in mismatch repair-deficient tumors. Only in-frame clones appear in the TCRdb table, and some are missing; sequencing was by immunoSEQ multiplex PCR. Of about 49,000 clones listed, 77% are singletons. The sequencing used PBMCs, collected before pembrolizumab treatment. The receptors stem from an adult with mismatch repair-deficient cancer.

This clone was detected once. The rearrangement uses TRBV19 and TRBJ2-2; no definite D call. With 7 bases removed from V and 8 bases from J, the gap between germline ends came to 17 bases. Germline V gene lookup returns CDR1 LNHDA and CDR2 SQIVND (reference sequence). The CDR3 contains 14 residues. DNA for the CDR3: TGTGCCAGTAAAAGAGACACCAAAAGGGGGGAGCTGTTTTTT. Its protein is CASKRDTKRGELFF.

CDR3 bases: TGTGCCAGCAGCTTAGATTGGGCTAGCGGGAGGGCCTCGTCCGAGCAGTACTTC. This sequence encodes CASSLDWASGRASSEQYF. This rearrangement joins TRBV7-9 to TRBJ2-7; 12 bases map to TRBD2. This CDR3 comprises 18 residues. With 1 base clipped from V and 6 bases from J, the junction kept 13 bases outside the gene matches. Germline assignment: CDR1 SEHNR and CDR2 FQNEAQ (reference sequence).

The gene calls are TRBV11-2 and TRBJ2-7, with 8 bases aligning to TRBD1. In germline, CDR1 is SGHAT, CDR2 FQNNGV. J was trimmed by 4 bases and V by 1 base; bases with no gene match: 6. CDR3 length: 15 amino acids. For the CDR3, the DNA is TGTGCCAGCAGCTTAGGGACAGGGAACGGGTACGAGCAGTACTTC. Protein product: CASSLGTGNGYEQYF. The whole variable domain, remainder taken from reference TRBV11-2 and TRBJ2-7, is EAGVAQSPRYKIIEKRQSVAFWCNPISGHATLYWYQQILGQGPKLLIQFQNNGVVDDSQLPKDRFSAERLKGVDSTLKIQPAKLEDSAVYLCASSLGTGNGYEQYFGPGTRLTVT.

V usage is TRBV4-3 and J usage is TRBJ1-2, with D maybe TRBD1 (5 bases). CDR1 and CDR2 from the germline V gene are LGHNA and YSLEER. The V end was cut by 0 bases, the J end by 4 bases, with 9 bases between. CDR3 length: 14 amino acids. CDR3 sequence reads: CASSQDRAPYGYTF. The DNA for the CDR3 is TGCGCCAGCAGCCAAGACAGGGCCCCCTATGGCTACACCTTC.

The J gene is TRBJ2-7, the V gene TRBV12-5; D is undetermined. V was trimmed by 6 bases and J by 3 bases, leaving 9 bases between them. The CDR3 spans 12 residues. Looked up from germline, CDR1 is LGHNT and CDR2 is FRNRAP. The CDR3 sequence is CASGLPSYEQYF. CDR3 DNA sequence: TGTGCTAGTGGCCTCCCCAGCTACGAGCAGTACTTC.

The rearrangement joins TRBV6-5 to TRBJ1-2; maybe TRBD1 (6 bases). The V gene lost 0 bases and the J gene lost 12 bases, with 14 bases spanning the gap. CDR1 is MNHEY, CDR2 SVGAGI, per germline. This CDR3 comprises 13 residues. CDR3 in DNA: TGTGCCAGCAGTTACTCGCGACAGGCCGGGGACACCTTC. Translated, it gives CASSYSRQAGDTF.

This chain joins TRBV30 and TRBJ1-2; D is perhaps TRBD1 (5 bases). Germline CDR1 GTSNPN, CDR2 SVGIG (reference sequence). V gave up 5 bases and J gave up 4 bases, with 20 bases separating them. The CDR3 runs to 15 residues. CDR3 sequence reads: CAWGAASRRGYGYTF. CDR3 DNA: TGTGCCTGGGGCGCGGCTAGTCGTAGGGGCTATGGCTACACCTTC.

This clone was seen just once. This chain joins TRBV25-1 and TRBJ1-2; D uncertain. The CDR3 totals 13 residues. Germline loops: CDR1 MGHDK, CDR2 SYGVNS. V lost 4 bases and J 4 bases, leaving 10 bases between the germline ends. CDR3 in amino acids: CASSAPTFYGYTF. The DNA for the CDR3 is TGTGCCAGCAGTGCCCCAACGTTCTATGGCTACACCTTC.

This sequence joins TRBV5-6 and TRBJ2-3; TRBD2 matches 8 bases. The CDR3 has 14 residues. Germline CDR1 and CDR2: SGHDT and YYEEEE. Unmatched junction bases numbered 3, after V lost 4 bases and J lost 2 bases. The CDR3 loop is CASSLGLATDTQYF. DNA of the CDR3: TGTGCCAGCAGCCTAGGACTAGCCACAGATACGCAGTATTTT.

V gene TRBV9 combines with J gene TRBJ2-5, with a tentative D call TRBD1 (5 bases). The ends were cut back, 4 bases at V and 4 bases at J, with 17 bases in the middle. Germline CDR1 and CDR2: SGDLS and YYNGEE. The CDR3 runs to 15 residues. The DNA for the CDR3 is TGTGCCAGCAGCCCTCGCGACCAGGGCCCAGAGACCCAGTACTTC. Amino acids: CASSPRDQGPETQYF.

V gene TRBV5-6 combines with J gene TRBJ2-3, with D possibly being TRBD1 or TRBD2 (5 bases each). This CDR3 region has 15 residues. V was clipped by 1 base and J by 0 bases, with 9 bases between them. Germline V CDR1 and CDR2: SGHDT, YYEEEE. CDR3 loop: CASSLPGDSTDTQYF. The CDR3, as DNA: TGTGCCAGCAGCTTGCCCGGGGACAGCACAGATACGCAGTATTTT.

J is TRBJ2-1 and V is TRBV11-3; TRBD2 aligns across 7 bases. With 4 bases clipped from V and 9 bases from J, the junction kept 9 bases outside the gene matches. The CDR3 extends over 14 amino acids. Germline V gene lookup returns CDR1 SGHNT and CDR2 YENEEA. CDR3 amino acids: CASSWGSSGSEQFF. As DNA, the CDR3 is TGTGCCAGCAGCTGGGGATCTAGCGGAAGTGAGCAGTTCTTC.

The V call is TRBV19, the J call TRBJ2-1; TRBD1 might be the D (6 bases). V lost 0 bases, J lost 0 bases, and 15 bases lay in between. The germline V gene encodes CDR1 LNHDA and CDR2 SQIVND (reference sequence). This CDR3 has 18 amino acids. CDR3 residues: CASSIDYRGLSSYNEQFF. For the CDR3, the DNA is TGTGCCAGTAGTATAGATTATAGGGGGTTGAGCTCCTACAATGAGCAGTTCTTC. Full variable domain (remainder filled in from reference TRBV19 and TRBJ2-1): DGGITQSPKYLFRKEGQNVTLSCEQNLNHDAMYWYRQDPGQGLRLIYYSQIVNDFQKGDIAEGYSVSREKKESFPLTVTSAQKNPTAFYLCASSIDYRGLSSYNEQFFGPGTRLTVL.

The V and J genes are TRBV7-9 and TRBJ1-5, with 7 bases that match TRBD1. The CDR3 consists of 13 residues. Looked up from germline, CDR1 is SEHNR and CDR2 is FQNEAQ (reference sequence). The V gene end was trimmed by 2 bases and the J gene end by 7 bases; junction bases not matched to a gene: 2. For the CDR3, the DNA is TGTGCCAGCAGCTTAACAGGGGAACAGCCCCAGCATTTT. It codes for CASSLTGEQPQHF.

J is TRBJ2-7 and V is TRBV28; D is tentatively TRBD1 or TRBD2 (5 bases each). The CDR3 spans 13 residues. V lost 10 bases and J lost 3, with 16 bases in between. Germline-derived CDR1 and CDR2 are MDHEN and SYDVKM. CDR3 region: CATSIGTHYEQYF. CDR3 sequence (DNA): TGTGCCACCTCAATCGGGACGCACTACGAGCAGTACTTC. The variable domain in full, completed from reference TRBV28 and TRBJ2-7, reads DVKVTQSSRYLVKRTGEKVFLECVQDMDHENMFWYRQDPGLGLRLIYFSYDVKMKEKGDIPEGYSVSREKKERFSLILESASTNQTSMYLCATSIGTHYEQYFGPGTRLTVT.

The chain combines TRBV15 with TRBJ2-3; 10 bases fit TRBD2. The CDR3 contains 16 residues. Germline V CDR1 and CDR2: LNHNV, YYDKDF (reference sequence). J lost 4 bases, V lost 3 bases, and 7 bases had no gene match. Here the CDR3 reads CATSRWTSGRADTQYF. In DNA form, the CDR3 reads TGTGCCACCAGCAGGTGGACTAGCGGAAGGGCAGATACGCAGTATTTT.

The CDR3 sequence is CASSFGLAASTDTQYF. The DNA of the CDR3 is TGCGCCAGCAGCTTTGGGCTAGCGGCTAGCACAGATACGCAGTATTTT. V gene TRBV5-1 combines with J gene TRBJ2-3; 7 bases are a match to TRBD2. The germline V gene encodes CDR1 SGHRS and CDR2 YFSETQ. The CDR3 consists of 16 residues. The trim removed 2 bases at V and 0 bases at J, leaving 6 bases unmatched.

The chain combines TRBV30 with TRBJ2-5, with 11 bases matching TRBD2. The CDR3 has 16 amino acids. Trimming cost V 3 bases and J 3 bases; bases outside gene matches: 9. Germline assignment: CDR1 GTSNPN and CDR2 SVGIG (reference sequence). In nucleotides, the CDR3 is TGTGCCTGGAGCCAGGGGACTAGCGGTATTAAAGAGACCCAGTACTTC. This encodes CAWSQGTSGIKETQYF.

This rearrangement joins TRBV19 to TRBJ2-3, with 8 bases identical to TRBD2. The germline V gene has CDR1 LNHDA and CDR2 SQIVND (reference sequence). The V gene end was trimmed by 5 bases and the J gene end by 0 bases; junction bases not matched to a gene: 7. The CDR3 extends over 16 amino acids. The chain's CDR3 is CASSLLADTSTDTQYF. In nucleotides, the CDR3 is TGTGCCAGTAGTTTACTAGCGGATACTAGCACAGATACGCAGTATTTT.

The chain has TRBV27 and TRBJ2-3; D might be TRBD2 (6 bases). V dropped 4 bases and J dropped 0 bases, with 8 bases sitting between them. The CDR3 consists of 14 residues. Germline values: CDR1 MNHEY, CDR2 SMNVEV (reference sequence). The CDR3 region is CASSWGVSTDTQYF. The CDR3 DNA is TGTGCCAGCAGTTGGGGGGTTAGCACAGATACGCAGTATTTT.

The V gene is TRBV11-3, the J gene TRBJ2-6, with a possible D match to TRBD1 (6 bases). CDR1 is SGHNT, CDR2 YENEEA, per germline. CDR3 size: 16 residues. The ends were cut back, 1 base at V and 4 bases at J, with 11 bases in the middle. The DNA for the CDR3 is TGTGCCAGCAGCTTAGTTACAGGGAAAGGGGCCAACGTCCTGACTTTC. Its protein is CASSLVTGKGANVLTF.

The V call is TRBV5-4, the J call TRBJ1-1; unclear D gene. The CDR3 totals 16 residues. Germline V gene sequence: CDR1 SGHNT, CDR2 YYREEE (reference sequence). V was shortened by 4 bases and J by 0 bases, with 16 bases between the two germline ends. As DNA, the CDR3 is TGTGCCAGCAGCGCTCCTGACCGGGTGATGAACACTGAAGCTTTCTTT. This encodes CASSAPDRVMNTEAFF.

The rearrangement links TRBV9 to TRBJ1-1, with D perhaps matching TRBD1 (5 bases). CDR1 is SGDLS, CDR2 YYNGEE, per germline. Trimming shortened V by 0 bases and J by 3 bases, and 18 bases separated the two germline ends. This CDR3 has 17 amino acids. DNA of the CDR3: TGTGCCAGCAGCGTAGCTTCCGGGGTGGGGGGGGACACTGAAGCTTTCTTT. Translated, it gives CASSVASGVGGDTEAFF. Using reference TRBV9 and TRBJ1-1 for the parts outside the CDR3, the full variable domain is DSGVTQTPKHLITATGQRVTLRCSPRSGDLSVYWYQQSLDQGLQFLIQYYNGEERAKGNILERFSAQQFPDLHSELNLSSLELGDSALYFCASSVASGVGGDTEAFFGQGTRLTVV.

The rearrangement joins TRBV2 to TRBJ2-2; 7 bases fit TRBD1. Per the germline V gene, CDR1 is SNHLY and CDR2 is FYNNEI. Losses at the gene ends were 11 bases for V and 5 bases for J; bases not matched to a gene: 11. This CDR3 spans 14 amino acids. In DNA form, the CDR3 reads TGTGCCGGAGCCGACAGGGAAGGGACCGGGGAGCTGTTTTTT. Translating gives CAGADREGTGELFF.

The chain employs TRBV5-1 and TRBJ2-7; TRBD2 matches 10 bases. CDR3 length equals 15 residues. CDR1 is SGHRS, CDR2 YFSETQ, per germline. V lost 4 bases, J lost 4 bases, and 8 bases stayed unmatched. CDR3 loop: CASSPLAGEVYEQYF. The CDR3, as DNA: TGCGCCAGCAGCCCTCTAGCGGGAGAGGTTTACGAGCAGTACTTC.

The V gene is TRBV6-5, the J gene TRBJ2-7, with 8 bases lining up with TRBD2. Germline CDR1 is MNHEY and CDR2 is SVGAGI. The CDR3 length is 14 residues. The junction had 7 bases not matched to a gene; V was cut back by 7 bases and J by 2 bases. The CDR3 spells CASTSPSGPYEQYF. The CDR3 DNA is TGTGCCAGCACTTCCCCTAGCGGGCCCTACGAGCAGTACTTC.

CDR3 sequence reads: CSALDERDTEAFF. The CDR3 DNA is TGCAGCGCCCTAGACGAGAGGGACACTGAAGCTTTCTTT. The J gene is TRBJ1-1, the V gene TRBV29-1; no reliable D call. The CDR3 runs to 13 residues. Germline V gene data show CDR1 as SQVTM and CDR2 as ANQGSEA. Trimming took 7 bases from V and 3 from J, leaving 15 bases between them.

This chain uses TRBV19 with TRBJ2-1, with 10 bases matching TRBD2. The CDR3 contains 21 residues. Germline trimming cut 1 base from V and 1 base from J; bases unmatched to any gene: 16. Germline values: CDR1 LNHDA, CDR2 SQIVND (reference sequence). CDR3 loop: CASSIGGLVASGRRSYNEQFF. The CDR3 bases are TGTGCCAGTAGTATAGGAGGGCTGGTAGCTAGCGGGAGAAGGTCCTACAATGAGCAGTTCTTC.

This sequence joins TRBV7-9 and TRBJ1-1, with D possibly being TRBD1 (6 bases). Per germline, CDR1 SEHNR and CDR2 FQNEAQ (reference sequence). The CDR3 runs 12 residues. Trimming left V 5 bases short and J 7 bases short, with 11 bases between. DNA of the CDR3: TGTGCCAGCAGCCCTAACAGGGATGAAGCTTTCTTT. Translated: CASSPNRDEAFF.

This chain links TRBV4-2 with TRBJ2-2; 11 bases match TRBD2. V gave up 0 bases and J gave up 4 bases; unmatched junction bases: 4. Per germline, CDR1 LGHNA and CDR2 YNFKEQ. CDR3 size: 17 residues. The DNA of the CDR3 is TGTGCCAGCAGCCAAGATCTCCTAGCGGGAGGCACCGGGGAGCTGTTTTTT. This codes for CASSQDLLAGGTGELFF.

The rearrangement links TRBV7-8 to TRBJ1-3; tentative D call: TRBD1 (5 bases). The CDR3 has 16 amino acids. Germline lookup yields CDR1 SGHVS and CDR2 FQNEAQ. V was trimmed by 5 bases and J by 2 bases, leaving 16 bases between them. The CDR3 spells CASSAGGGFAGNTIYF. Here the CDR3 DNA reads TGTGCCAGCAGCGCCGGGGGGGGTTTCGCTGGAAACACCATATATTTT.

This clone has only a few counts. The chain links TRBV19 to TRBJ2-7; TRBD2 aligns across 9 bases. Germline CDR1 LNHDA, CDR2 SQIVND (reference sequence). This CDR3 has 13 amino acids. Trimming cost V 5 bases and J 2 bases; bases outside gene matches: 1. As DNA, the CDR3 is TGTGCCAGTAGTCTAGCGGGGACCTACGAGCAGTACTTC. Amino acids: CASSLAGTYEQYF. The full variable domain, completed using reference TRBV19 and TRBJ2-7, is DGGITQSPKYLFRKEGQNVTLSCEQNLNHDAMYWYRQDPGQGLRLIYYSQIVNDFQKGDIAEGYSVSREKKESFPLTVTSAQKNPTAFYLCASSLAGTYEQYFGPGTRLTVT.